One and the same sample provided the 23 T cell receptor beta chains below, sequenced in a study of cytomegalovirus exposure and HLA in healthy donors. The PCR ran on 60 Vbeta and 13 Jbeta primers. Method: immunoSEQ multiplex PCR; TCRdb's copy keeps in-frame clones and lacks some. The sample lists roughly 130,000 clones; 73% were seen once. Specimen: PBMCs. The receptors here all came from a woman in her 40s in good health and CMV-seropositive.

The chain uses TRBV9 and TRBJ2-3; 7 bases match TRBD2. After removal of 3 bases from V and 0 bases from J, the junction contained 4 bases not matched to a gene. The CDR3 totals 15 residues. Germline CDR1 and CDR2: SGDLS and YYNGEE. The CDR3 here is CASSASLASTDTQYF. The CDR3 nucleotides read TGTGCCAGCAGCGCCTCACTAGCGAGCACAGATACGCAGTATTTT.

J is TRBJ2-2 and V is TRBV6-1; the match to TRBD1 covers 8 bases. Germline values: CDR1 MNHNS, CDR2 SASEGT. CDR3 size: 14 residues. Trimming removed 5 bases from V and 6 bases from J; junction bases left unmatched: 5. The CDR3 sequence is CASSKDRAAGELFF. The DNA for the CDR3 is TGTGCCAGCAGTAAGGACAGGGCGGCCGGGGAGCTGTTTTTT.

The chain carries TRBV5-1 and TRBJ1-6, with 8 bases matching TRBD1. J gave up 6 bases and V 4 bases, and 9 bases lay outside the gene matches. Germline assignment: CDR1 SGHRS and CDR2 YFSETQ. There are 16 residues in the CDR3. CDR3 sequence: CASSGQGGRTNSPLHF. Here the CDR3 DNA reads TGCGCCAGCAGCGGACAGGGTGGGAGAACTAATTCACCCCTCCACTTT.

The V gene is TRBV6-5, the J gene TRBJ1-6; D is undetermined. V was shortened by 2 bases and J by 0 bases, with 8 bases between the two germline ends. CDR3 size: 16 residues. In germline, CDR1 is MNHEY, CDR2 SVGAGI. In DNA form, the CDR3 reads TGTGCCAGCAGTTACGGCCCCAGCTCCTATAATTCACCCCTCCACTTT. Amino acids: CASSYGPSSYNSPLHF.

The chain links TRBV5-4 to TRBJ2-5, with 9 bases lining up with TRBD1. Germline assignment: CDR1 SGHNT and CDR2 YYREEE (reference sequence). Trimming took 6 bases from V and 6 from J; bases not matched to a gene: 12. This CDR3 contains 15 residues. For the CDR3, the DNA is TGTGCCAGCACCTTAGAACAGGGACAGGGACAGACCCAGTACTTC. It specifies CASTLEQGQGQTQYF.

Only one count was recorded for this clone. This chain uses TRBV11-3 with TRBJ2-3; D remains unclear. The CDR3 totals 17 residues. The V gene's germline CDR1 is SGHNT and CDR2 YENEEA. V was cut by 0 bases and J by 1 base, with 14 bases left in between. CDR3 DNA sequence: TGTGCCAGCAGCTTAGAGGGTAGCTCGTTAGGCACAGATACGCAGTATTTT. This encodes CASSLEGSSLGTDTQYF.

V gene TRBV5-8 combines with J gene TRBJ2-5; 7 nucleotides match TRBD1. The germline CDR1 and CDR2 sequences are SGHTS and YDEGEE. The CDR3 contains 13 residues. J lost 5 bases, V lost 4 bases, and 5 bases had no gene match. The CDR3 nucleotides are TGTGCCAGCAGCGTGACAGGGACGGAGACCCAGTACTTC. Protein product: CASSVTGTETQYF.

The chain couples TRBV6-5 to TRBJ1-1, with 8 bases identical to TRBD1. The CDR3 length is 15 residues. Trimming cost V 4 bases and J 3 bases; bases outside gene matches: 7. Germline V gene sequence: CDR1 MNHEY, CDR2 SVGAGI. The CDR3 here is CASSFQQGGHTEAFF. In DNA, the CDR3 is TGTGCCAGCAGTTTCCAACAGGGGGGACACACTGAAGCTTTCTTT.

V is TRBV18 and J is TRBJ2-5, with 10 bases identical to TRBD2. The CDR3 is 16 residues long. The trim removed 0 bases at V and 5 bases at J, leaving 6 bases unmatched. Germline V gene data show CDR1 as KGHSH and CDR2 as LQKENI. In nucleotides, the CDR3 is TGTGCCAGCTCACCACCGAAACTAGCGGGATATGAGACCCAGTACTTC. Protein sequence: CASSPPKLAGYETQYF.

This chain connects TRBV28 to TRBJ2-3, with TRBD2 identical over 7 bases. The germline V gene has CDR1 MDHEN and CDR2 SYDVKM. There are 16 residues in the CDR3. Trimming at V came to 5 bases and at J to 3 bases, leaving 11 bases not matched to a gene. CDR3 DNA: TGTGCCAGCAGTCCCCCTCGCGGGAGTCGAACAGATACGCAGTATTTT. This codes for CASSPPRGSRTDTQYF.

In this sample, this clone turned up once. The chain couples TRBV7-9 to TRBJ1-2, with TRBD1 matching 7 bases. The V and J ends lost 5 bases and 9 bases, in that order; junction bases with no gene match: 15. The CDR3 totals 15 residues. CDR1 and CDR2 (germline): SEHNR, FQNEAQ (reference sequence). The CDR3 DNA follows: TGTGCCAGCAGCCCCCGGGCCCCGTCGGGACAGAGCTACACCTTC. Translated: CASSPRAPSGQSYTF.

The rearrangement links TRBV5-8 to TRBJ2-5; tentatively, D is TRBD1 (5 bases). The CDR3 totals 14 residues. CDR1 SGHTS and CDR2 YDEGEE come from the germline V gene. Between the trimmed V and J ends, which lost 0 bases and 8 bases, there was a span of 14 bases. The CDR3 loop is CASSLVGRVDTQYF. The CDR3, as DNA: TGTGCCAGCAGCTTGGTTGGCAGGGTGGACACCCAGTACTTC. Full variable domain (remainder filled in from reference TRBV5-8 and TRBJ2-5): EAGVTQSPTHLIKTRGQQATLRCSPISGHTSVYWYQQALGLGLQFLLWYDEGEERNRGNFPPRFSGRQFPNYSSELNVNALELEDSALYLCASSLVGRVDTQYFGPGTRLLVL.

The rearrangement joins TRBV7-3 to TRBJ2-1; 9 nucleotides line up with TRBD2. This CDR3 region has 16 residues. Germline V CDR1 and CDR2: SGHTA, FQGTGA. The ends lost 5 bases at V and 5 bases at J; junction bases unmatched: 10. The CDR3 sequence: CASSLPTSGGNNEQFF. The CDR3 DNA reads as TGTGCCAGCAGCCTACCGACTAGCGGTGGCAACAATGAGCAGTTCTTC.

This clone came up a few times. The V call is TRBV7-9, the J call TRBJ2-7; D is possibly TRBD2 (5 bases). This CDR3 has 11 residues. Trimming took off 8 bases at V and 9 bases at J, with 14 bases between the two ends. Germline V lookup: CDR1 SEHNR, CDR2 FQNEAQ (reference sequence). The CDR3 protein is CASLTKEGQYF. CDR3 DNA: TGTGCCAGCCTAACCAAAGAGGGGCAGTACTTC.

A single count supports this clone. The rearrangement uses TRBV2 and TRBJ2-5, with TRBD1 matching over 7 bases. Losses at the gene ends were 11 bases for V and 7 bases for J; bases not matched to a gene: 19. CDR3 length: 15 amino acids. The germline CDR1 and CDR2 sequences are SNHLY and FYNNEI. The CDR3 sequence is CAQGEQDRSGGTQYF. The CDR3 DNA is TGTGCCCAGGGGGAGCAAGACCGCTCAGGGGGGACCCAGTACTTC.

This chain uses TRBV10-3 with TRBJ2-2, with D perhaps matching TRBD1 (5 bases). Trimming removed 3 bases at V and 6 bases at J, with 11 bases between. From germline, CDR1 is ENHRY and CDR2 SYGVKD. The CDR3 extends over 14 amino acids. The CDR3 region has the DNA TGTGCCATCAGTGAATGGGGCTCCCCCGGGGAGCTGTTTTTT. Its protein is CAISEWGSPGELFF.

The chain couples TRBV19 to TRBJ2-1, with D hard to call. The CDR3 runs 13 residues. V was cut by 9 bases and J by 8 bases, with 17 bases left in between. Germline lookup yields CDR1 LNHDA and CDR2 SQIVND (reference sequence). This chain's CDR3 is CASSHRSRDEQFF. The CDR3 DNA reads TGTGCCAGCAGCCATAGGTCCCGGGATGAGCAGTTCTTC.

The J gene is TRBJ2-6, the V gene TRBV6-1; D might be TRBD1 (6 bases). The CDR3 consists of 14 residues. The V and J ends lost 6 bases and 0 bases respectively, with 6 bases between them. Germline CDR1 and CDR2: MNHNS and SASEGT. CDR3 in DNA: TGTGCCAGCAGACAGGGCTCTGGGGCCAACGTCCTGACTTTC. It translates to CASRQGSGANVLTF.

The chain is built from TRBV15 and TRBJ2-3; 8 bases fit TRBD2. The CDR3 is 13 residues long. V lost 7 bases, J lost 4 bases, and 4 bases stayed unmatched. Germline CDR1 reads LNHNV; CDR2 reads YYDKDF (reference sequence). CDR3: CATKAGGADTQYF. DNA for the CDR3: TGTGCCACCAAAGCCGGGGGGGCAGATACGCAGTATTTT.

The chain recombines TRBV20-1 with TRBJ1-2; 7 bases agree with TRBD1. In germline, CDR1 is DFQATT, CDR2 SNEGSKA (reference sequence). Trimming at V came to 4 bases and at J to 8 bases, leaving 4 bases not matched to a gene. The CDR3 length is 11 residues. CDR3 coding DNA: TGCAGTGCTACGACAGGGAGCGGCTACACCTTC. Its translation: CSATTGSGYTF.

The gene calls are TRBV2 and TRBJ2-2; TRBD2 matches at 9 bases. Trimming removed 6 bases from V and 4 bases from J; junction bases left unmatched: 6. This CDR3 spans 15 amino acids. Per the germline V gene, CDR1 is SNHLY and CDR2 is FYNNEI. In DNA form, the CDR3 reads TGTGCCAGCAGGGTGCGGGAGGGCCTCACCGGGGAGCTGTTTTTT. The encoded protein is CASRVREGLTGELFF.

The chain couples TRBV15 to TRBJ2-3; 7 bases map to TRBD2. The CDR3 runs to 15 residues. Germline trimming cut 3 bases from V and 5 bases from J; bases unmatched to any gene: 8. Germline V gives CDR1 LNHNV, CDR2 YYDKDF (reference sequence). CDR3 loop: CATSSVGGQGDTQYF. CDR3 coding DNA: TGTGCCACCAGCAGTGTGGGAGGGCAAGGAGATACGCAGTATTTT.

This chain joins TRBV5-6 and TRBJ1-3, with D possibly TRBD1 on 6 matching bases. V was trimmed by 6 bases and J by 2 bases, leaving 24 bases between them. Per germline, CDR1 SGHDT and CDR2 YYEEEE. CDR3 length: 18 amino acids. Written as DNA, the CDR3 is TGTGCCAGCACCTACCCCCCTGGGGGGGCGGCTACTGGAAACACCATATATTTT. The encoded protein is CASTYPPGGAATGNTIYF.